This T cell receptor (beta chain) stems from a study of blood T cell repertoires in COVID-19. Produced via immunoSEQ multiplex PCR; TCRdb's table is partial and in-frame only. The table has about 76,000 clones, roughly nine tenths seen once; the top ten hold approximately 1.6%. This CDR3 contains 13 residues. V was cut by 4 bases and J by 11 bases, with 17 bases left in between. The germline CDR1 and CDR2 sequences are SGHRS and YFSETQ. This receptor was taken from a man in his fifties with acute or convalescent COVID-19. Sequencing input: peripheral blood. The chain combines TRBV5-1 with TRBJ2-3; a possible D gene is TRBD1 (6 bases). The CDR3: CASSTDRFALQYF. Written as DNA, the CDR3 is TGCGCCAGCAGCACCGACAGGTTCGCTTTGCAGTATTTT.